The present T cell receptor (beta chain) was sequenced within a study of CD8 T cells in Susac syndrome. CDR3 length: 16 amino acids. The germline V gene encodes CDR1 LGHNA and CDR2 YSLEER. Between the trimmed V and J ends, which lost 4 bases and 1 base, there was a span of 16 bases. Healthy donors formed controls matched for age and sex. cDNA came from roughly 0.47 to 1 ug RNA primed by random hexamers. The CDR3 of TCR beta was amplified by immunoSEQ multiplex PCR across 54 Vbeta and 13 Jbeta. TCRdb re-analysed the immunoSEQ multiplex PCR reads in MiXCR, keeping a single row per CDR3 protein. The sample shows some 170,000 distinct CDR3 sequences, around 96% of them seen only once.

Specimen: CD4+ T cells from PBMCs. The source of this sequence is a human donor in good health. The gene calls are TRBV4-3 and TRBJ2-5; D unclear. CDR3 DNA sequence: TGCGCCAGCAGCCGTAAGCAAGTAACTACCCAAGAGACCCAGTACTTC. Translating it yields CASSRKQVTTQETQYF.